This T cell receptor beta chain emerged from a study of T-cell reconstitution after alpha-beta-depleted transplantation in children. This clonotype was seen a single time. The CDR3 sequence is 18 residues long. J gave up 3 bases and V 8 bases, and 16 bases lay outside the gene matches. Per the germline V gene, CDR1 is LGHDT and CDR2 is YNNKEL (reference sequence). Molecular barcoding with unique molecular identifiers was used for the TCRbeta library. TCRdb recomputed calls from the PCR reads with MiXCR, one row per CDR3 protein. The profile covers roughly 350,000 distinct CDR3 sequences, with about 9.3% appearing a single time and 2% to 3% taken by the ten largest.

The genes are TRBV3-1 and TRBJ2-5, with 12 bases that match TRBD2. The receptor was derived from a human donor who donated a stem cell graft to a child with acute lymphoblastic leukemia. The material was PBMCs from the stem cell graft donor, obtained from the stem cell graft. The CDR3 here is CASCKVLAGGPDEETQYF. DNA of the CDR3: TGTGCCAGCTGCAAAGTTCTAGCGGGAGGGCCCGACGAAGAGACCCAGTACTTC.